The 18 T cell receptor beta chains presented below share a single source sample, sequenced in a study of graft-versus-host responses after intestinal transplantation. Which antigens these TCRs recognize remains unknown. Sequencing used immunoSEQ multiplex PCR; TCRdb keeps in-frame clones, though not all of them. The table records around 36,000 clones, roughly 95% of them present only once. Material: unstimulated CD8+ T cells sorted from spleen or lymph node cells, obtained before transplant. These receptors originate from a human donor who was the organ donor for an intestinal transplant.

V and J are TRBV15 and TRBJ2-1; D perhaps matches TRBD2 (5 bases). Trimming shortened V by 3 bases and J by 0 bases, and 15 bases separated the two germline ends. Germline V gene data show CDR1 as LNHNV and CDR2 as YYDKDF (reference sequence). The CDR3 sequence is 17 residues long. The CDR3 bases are TGTGCCACCAGCAGTTCTCCAGCGGATAGCTCCTACAATGAGCAGTTCTTC. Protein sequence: CATSSSPADSSYNEQFF.

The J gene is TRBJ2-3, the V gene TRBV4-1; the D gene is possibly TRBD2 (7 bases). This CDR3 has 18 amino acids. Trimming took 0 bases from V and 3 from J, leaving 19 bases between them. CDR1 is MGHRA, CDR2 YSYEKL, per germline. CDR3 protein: CASSQDGLEGGATDTQYF. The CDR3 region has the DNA TGCGCCAGCAGCCAAGACGGCCTTGAGGGGGGGGCGACAGATACGCAGTATTTT.

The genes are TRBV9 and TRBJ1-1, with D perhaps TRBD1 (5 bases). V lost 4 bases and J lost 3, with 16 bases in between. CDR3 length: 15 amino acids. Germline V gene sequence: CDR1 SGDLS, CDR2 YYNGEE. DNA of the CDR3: TGTGCCAGCAGCCCACCCCGGAGGGGAGACACTGAAGCTTTCTTT. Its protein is CASSPPRRGDTEAFF.

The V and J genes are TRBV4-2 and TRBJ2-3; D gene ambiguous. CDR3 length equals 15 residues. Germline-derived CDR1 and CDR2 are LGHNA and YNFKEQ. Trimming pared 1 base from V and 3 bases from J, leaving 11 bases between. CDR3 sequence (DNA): TGTGCCAGCAGCCAAGTATATGGGATGACAGATACGCAGTATTTT. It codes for CASSQVYGMTDTQYF.

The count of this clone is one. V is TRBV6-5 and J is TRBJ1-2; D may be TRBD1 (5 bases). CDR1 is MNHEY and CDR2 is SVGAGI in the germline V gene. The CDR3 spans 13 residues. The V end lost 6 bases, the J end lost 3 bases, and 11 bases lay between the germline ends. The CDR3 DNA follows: TGTGCCAGCAGACCTAGGGGAGACTATGGCTACACCTTC. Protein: CASRPRGDYGYTF.

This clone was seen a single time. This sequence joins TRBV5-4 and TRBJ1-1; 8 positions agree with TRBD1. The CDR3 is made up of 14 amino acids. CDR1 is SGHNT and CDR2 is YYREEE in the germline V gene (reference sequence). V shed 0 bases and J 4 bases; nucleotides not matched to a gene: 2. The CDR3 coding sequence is TGTGCCAGCAGCTTGGGGACAGGGCCCACTGAAGCTTTCTTT. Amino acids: CASSLGTGPTEAFF. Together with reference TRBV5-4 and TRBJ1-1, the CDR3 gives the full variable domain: ETGVTQSPTHLIKTRGQQVTLRCSSQSGHNTVSWYQQALGQGPQFIFQYYREEENGRGNFPPRFSGLQFPNYSSELNVNALELDDSALYLCASSLGTGPTEAFFGQGTRLTVV.

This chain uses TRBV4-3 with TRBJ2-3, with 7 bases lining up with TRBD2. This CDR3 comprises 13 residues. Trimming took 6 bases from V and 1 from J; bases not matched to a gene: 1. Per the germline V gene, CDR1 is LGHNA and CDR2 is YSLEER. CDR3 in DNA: TGCGCCAGCAGACGGGGGGGCACAGATACGCAGTATTTT. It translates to CASRRGGTDTQYF.

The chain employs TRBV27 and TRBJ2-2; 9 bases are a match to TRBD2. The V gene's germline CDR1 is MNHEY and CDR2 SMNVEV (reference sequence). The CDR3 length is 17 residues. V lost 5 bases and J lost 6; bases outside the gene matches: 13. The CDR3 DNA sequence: TGTGCCAGCAGTCCCGAACCGGGACTAGCTAGCGCCGGGGAGCTGTTTTTT. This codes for CASSPEPGLASAGELFF.

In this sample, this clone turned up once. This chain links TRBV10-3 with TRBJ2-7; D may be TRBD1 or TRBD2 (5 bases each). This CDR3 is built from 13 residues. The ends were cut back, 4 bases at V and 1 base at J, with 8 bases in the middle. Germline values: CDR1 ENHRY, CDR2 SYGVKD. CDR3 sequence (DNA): TGTGCCATCAGTGCTGGGGGATCCTACGAGCAGTACTTC. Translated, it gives CAISAGGSYEQYF.

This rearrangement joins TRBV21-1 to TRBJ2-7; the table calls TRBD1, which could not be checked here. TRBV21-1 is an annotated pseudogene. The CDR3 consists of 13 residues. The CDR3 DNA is TGTGCCAGCAGCAACGGGACAGGGGCCGAGCAGTACTTC. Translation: CASSNGTGAEQYF.

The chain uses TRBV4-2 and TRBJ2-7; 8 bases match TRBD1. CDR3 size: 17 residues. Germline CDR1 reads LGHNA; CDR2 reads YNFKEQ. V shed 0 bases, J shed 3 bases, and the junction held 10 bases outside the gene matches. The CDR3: CASSQDRLGTGNYEQYF. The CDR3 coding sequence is TGTGCCAGCAGCCAAGATCGGTTGGGGACAGGTAACTACGAGCAGTACTTC.

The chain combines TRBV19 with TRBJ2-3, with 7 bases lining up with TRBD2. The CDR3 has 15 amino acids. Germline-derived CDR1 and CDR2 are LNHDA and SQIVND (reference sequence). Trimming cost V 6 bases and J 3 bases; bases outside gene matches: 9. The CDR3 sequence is CASSDPWGGTDTQYF. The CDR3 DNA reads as TGTGCCAGTAGCGACCCGTGGGGAGGGACAGATACGCAGTATTTT.

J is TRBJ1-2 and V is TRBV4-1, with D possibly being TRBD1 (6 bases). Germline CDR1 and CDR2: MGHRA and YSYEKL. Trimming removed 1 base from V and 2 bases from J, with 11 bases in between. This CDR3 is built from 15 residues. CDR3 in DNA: TGCGCCAGCAGCCAAGGAGGGGGTGGGAACTATGGCTACACCTTC. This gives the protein CASSQGGGGNYGYTF.

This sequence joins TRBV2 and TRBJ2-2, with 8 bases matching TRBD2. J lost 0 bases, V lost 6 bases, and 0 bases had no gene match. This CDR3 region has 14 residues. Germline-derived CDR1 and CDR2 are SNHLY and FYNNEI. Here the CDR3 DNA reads TGTGCCAGCAGGGGACTAGCGAACACCGGGGAGCTGTTTTTT. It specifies CASRGLANTGELFF.

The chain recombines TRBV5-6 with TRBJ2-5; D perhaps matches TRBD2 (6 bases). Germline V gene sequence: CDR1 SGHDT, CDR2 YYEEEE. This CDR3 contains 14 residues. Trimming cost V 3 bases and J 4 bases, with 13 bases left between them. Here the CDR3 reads CASSWGEEGETQYF. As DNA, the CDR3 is TGTGCCAGCAGCTGGGGGGAAGAAGGAGAGACCCAGTACTTC.

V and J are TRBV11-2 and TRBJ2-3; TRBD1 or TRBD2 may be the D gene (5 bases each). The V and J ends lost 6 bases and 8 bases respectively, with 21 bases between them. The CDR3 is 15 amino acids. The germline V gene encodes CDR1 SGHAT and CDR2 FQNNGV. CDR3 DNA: TGTGCCAGCAGAGCGTCCGGGGCCCGCCGCGGTACGCAGTATTTT. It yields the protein CASRASGARRGTQYF.

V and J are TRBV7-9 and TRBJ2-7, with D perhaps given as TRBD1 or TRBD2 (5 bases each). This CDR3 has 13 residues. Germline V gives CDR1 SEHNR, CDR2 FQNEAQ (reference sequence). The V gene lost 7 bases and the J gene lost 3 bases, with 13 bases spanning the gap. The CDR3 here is CASTRDPNYEQYF. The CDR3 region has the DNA TGTGCCAGCACCCGGGACCCCAACTACGAGCAGTACTTC.

The CDR3 region is CASSQEAQGAPRETQYF. The CDR3 nucleotides read TGCGCCAGCAGCCAAGAGGCACAGGGGGCGCCGAGGGAGACCCAGTACTTC. This chain links TRBV4-3 with TRBJ2-5; TRBD1 matches 9 bases. CDR3 length: 17 amino acids. After removal of 0 bases from V and 5 bases from J, the junction contained 10 bases not matched to a gene. The germline V gene encodes CDR1 LGHNA and CDR2 YSLEER.